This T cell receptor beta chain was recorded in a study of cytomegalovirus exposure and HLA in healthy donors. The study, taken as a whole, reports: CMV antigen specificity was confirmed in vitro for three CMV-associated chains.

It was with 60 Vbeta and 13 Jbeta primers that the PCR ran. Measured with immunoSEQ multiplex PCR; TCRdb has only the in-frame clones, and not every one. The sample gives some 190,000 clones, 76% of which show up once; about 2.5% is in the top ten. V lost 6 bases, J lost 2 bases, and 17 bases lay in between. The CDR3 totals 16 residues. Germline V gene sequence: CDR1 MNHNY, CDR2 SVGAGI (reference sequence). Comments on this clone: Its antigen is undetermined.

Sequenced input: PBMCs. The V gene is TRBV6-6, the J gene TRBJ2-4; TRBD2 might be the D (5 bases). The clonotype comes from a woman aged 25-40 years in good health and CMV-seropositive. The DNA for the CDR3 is TGTGCCAGCAGCTACCGGGATGGGCCGCCCAAAAACATTCAGTACTTC. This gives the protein CASSYRDGPPKNIQYF.